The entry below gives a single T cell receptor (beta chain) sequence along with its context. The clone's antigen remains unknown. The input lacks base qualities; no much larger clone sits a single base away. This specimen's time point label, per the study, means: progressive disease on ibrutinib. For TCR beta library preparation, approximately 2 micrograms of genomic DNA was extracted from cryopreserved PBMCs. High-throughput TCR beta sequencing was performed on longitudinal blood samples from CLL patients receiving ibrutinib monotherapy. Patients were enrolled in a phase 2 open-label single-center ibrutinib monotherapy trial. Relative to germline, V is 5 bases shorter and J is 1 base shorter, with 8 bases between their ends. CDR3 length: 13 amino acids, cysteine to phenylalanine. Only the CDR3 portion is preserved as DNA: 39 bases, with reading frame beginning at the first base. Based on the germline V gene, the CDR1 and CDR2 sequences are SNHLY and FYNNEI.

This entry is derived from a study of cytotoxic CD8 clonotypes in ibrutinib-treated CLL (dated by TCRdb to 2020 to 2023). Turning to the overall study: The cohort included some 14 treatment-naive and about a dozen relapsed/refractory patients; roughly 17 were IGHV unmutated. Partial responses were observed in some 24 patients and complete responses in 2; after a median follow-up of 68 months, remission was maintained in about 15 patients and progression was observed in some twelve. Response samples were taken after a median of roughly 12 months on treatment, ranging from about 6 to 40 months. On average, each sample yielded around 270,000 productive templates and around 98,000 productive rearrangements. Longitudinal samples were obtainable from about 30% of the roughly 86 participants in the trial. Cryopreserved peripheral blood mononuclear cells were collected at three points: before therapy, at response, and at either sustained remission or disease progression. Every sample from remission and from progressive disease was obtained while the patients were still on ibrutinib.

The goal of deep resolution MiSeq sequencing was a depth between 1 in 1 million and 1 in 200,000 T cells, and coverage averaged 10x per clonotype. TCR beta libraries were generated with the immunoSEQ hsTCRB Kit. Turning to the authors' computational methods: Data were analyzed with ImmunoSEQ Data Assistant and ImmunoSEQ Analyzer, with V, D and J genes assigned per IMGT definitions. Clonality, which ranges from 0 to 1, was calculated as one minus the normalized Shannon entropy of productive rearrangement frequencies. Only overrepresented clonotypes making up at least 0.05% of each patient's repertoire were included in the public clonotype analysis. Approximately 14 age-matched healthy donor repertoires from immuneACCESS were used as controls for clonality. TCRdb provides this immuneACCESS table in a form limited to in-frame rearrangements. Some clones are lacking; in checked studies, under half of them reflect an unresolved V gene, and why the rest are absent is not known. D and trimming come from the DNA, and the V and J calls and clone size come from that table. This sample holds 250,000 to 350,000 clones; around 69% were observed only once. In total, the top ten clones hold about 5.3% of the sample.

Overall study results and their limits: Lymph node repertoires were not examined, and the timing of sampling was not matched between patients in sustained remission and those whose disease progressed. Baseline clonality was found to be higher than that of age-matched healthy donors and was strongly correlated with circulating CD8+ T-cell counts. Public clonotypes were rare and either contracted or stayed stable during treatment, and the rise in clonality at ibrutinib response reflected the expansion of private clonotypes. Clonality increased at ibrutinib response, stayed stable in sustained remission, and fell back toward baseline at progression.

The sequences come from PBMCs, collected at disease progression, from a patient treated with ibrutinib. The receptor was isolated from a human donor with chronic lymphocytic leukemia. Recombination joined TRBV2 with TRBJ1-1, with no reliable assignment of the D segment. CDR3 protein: CASSFDGNTEAFF. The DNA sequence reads TGTGCCAGCAGTTTTGACGGGAACACTGAAGCTTTCTTT.